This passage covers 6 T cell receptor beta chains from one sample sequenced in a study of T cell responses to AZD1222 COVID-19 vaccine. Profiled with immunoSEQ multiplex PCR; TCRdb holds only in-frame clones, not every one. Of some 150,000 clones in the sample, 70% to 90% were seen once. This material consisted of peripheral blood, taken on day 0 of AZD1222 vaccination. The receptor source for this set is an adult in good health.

CDR3 nucleotide sequence: TGTGCCAGCGCGAAGGGGATCGGAAACACCATATATTTT. It is translated as CASAKGIGNTIYF. This rearrangement joins TRBV12-3 or TRBV12-4 to TRBJ1-3; tentative D call: TRBD1 (5 bases). V was trimmed by 8 bases and J by 4 bases, leaving 12 bases between them. CDR3 size: 13 residues.

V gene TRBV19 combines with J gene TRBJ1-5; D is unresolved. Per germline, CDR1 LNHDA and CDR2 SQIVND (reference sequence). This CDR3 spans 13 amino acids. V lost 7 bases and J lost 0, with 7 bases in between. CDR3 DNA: TGTGCCAGTAAGTCCTATAGCAATCAGCCCCAGCATTTT. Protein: CASKSYSNQPQHF.

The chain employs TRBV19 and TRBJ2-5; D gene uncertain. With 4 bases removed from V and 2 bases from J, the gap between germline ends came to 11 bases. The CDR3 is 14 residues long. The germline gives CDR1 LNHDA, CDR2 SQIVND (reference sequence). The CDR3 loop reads CASSTGPVQETQYF. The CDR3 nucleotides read TGTGCCAGTAGTACAGGACCCGTTCAAGAGACCCAGTACTTC.

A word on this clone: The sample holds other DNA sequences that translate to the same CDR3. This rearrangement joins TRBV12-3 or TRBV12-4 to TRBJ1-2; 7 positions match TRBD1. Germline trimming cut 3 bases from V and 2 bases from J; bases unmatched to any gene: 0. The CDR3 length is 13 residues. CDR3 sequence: CASSLTGNYGYTF. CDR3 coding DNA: TGTGCCAGCAGTTTGACAGGGAACTATGGCTACACCTTC.

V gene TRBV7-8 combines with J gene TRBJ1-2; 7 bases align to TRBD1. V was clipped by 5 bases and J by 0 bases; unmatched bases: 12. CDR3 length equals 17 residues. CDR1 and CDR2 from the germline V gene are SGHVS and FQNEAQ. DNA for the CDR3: TGTGCCAGCAGCCCAATAAGGGGGACAGTCCCTAACTATGGCTACACCTTC. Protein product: CASSPIRGTVPNYGYTF.

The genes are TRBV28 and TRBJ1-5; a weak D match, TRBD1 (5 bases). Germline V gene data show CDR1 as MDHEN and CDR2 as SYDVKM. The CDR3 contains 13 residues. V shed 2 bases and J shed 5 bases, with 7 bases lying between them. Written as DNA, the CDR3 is TGTGCCAGCAGTTTAGTCAGGGATCAGCCCCAGCATTTT. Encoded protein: CASSLVRDQPQHF.